What follows is one T cell receptor beta chain and its context. These data originate in a study of blood T cell repertoires in COVID-19. Study at large: COVID-19 samples, acute and convalescent, were from the United States, Italy and Spain. In each case, the material was cDNA or gDNA derived from T cells, B-cell-depleted T cells, or PBMCs.

Trimming stripped 7 bases from V and 4 bases from J, with 14 bases between. CDR1 is ENHRY and CDR2 is SYGVKD in the germline V gene. This CDR3 is built from 13 residues. As handled by the study authors: Estimation of nucleated cell counts was performed using reference gene primer amplification. The method was immunoSEQ multiplex PCR; TCRdb's version includes in-frame clones alone and lacks a portion of them. V and J calls and clone size are given by that table; D and trimming were obtained from the DNA. Altogether 200,000 to 250,000 clones are present, about 88% being singletons, with the ten largest covering 1.7%.

The sequence was obtained from a man aged 65 to 85 with acute or convalescent COVID-19. The chain carries TRBV10-3 and TRBJ2-7; TRBD2 might be the D (5 bases). The sample consisted of peripheral blood. The CDR3 loop is CAIKGGPFYEQYF. The CDR3 nucleotides read TGTGCCATCAAGGGCGGGCCCTTTTACGAGCAGTACTTC.